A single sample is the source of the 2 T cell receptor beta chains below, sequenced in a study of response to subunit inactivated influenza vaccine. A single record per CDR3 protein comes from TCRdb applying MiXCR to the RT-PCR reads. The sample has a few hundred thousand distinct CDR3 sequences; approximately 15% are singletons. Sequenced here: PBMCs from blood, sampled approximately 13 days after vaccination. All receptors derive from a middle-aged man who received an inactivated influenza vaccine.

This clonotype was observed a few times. The CDR3 reads CASSSGSLVGDTQYF. In DNA form, the CDR3 reads TGTGCCAGCAGTTCAGGGTCGTTGGTAGGAGATACGCAGTATTTT. This chain uses TRBV28 with TRBJ2-3; maybe TRBD1 (5 bases). The ends were cut back, 4 bases at V and 5 bases at J, with 16 bases in the middle. There are 15 residues in the CDR3. CDR1 and CDR2 (germline): MDHEN, SYDVKM.

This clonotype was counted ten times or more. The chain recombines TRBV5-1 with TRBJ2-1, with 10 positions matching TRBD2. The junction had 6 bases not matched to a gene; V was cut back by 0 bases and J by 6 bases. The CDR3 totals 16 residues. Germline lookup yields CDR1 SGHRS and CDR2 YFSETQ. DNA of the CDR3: TGCGCCAGCAGCTTGGCTAGCGGGGGCCCCAGCAATGAGCAGTTCTTC. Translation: CASSLASGGPSNEQFF.